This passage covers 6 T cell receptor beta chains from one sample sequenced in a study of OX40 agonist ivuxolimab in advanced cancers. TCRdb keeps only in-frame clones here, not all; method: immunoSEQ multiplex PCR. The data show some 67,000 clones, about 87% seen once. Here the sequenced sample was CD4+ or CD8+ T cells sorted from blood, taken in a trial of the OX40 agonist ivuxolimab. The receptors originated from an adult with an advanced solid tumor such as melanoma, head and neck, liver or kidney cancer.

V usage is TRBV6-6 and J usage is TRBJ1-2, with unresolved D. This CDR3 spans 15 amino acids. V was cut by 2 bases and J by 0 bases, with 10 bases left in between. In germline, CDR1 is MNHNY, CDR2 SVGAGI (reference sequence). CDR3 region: CASSYQSSANYGYTF. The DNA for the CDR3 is TGTGCCAGCAGTTACCAGTCGTCGGCTAACTATGGCTACACCTTC.

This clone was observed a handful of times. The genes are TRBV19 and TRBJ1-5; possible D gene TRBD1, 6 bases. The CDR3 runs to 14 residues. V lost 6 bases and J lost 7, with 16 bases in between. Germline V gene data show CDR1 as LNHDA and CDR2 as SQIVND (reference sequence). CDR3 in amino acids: CASSYREVNQPQHF. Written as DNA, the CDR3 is TGTGCCAGTAGCTACAGGGAGGTGAACCAGCCCCAGCATTTT.

The CDR3 is CASRGGQIRNQPQHF. In DNA form, the CDR3 reads TGTGCCAGCAGGGGGGGACAGATCCGCAATCAGCCCCAGCATTTT. The V and J genes are TRBV6-1 and TRBJ1-5; the match to TRBD1 covers 7 bases. The junction had 7 bases not matched to a gene; V was cut back by 6 bases and J by 2 bases. The CDR3 extends over 15 amino acids. In germline, CDR1 is MNHNS, CDR2 SASEGT.

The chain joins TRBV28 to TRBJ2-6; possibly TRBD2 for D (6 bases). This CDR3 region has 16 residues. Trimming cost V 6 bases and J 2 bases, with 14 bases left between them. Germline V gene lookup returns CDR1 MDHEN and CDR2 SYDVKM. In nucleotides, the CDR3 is TGTGCCAGCAGAATCCCCGGGACTCCTGGGGCCAACGTCCTGACTTTC. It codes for CASRIPGTPGANVLTF.

This CDR3 reads CASSLMAYNEKLFF. CDR3 bases: TGTGCCAGCAGCTTAATGGCTTATAATGAAAAACTGTTTTTT. V is TRBV7-9 and J is TRBJ1-4; no definite D call. The CDR3 is 14 residues long. V dropped 2 bases and J dropped 4 bases, with 8 bases sitting between them. Germline CDR1 SEHNR, CDR2 FQNEAQ (reference sequence).

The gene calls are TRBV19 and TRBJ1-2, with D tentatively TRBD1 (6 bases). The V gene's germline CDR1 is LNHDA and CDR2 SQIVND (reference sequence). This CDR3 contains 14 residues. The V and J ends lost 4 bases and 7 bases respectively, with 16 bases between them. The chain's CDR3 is CASSTPRTVIGYTF. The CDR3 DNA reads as TGTGCCAGTAGTACTCCCCGGACAGTAATTGGCTACACCTTC.